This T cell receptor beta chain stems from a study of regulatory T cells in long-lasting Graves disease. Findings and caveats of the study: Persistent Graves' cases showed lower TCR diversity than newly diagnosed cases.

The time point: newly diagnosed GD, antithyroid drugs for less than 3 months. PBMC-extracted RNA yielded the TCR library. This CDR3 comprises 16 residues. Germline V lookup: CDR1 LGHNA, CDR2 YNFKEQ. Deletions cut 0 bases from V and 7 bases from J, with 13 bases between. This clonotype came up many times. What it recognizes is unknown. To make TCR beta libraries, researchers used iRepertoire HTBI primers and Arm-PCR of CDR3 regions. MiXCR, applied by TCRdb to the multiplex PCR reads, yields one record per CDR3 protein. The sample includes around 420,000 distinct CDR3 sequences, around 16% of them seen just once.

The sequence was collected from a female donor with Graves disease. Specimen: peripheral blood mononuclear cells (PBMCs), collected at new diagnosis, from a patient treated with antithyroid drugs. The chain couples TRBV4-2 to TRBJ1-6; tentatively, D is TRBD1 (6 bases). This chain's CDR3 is CASSQDNTGRNSPLHF. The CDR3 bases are TGTGCCAGCAGCCAAGATAACACAGGGCGAAATTCACCCCTCCACTTT.